A selection of T cell receptor beta chains follows, all from one sample in a study of blood T cell repertoires in COVID-19. Method: immunoSEQ multiplex PCR; TCRdb's copy keeps in-frame clones and lacks some. The sample consists of nearly 400,000 clones, around 92% of them appearing once. Sample: PBMCs or T cells enriched from blood (not recorded which). The source of these receptors is a woman in her 30s who had recovered from COVID-19. Both conserved end residues are part of each CDR3. Fields, in order: V gene, clone size, D gene, J gene, CDR3 DNA, CDR3 protein. A D gene is named only where the DNA matches it firmly. Some rows have no size entry. The others give once, few or many, or a class for an expanded clone.

v_call: TRBV9; clone_size: -; d_call: -; j_call: TRBJ1-1; cdr3_nt: TGTGCCAGCAGCGTAGACCCGGTCGGGAACACTGAAGCTTTCTTT; cdr3_aa: CASSVDPVGNTEAFF
v_call: TRBV10-2; clone_size: -; d_call: TRBD1; j_call: TRBJ1-5; cdr3_nt: TGCGCCAGCAGTGACCCGGGACAGGGTGTAAGATGGAGCAATCAGCCCCAGCATTTT; cdr3_aa: CASSDPGQGVRWSNQPQHF
v_call: TRBV7-9; clone_size: -; d_call: TRBD2; j_call: TRBJ2-3; cdr3_nt: TGTGCCAGCAGCCATAGCGGGGGCCAGGTTCGGGATACGCAGTATTTT; cdr3_aa: CASSHSGGQVRDTQYF
v_call: TRBV20-1; clone_size: -; d_call: -; j_call: TRBJ1-3; cdr3_nt: TGCAGTGCTAGTCCGCCGAGAAACTCTGGAAACACCATATATTTT; cdr3_aa: CSASPPRNSGNTIYF
v_call: TRBV5-1; clone_size: -; d_call: TRBD1; j_call: TRBJ2-7; cdr3_nt: TGCGCCAGCAGCTTGTGGGGGTCGGGACAGAGTTACGAGCAGTACTTC; cdr3_aa: CASSLWGSGQSYEQYF
v_call: TRBV5-1; clone_size: -; d_call: -; j_call: TRBJ2-7; cdr3_nt: TGCGCCAGCAGCGGGGACACGAACTACGAGCAGTACTTC; cdr3_aa: CASSGDTNYEQYF
v_call: TRBV24-1; clone_size: -; d_call: TRBD2; j_call: TRBJ2-1; cdr3_nt: TGTGCCACCAGTGACGGGGGGGCTTCCAATGAGCAGTTCTTC; cdr3_aa: CATSDGGASNEQFF
v_call: TRBV6-4; clone_size: -; d_call: -; j_call: TRBJ1-6; cdr3_nt: TGTGCCAGCAGGCAGGGAAGTAATTCACCCCTCCACTTT; cdr3_aa: CASRQGSNSPLHF
v_call: TRBV30; clone_size: -; d_call: -; j_call: TRBJ2-2; cdr3_nt: TGTGCCTGGAGTAAGGTGGGGCTAAACACCGGGGAGCTGTTTTTT; cdr3_aa: CAWSKVGLNTGELFF
v_call: TRBV30; clone_size: -; d_call: -; j_call: TRBJ2-1; cdr3_nt: TGTGCCTGGACAGGGATAGGCAGAACGTTCTTC; cdr3_aa: CAWTGIGRTFF
v_call: TRBV19; clone_size: -; d_call: -; j_call: TRBJ1-3; cdr3_nt: TGTGCCAGTAGGTCCCGCACAGGAAGGTCTGGAAACACCATATATTTT; cdr3_aa: CASRSRTGRSGNTIYF
v_call: TRBV4-2; clone_size: -; d_call: -; j_call: TRBJ2-2; cdr3_nt: TGTGCCAGCAGCCAAGGCAGGGTAGGGGACACCGGGGAGCTGTTTTTT; cdr3_aa: CASSQGRVGDTGELFF
v_call: TRBV6-5; clone_size: -; d_call: -; j_call: TRBJ2-1; cdr3_nt: TGTGCCAGCAGCAAAAGCGGTTTCCGGGGGAATGAGCAGTTCTTC; cdr3_aa: CASSKSGFRGNEQFF
v_call: TRBV19; clone_size: -; d_call: TRBD1; j_call: TRBJ2-5; cdr3_nt: TGTGCCAGTAGTATAGGTAGACAGGGCCCCCGGGAGACCCAGTACTTC; cdr3_aa: CASSIGRQGPRETQYF
v_call: TRBV19; clone_size: once; d_call: TRBD1; j_call: TRBJ1-5; cdr3_nt: TGTGCCAGTAGTATAGGGACGACAGGGGCTTGGGGCAATCAGCCCCAGCATTTT; cdr3_aa: CASSIGTTGAWGNQPQHF
v_call: TRBV11-3; clone_size: once; d_call: -; j_call: TRBJ1-1; cdr3_nt: TGTGCCAGCAGCCAGGGGAACACTGAAGCTTTCTTT; cdr3_aa: CASSQGNTEAFF
v_call: TRBV28; clone_size: -; d_call: TRBD1; j_call: TRBJ1-2; cdr3_nt: TGTGCCAGCAGTTTAGGACAGGGGGCCTTTGGCGGCTACACCTTC; cdr3_aa: CASSLGQGAFGGYTF
v_call: TRBV11-1; clone_size: -; d_call: -; j_call: TRBJ2-3; cdr3_nt: TGTGCCAGCAGCCGAGGGACTGGCGAAACAGATACGCAGTATTTT; cdr3_aa: CASSRGTGETDTQYF
v_call: TRBV6-5; clone_size: -; d_call: -; j_call: TRBJ1-1; cdr3_nt: TGTGCCAGCAGTAGGGAGGGGGAAGCTTTCTTT; cdr3_aa: CASSREGEAFF
v_call: TRBV5-1; clone_size: -; d_call: -; j_call: TRBJ1-4; cdr3_nt: TGCGCCAGCAGCCACAGGGTGGGGACGGAAAAACTGTTTTTT; cdr3_aa: CASSHRVGTEKLFF
v_call: TRBV15; clone_size: few; d_call: TRBD1; j_call: TRBJ2-7; cdr3_nt: TGTGCCACCAGCACCTCCGGGACAGGGGGAAACGAGCAGTACTTC; cdr3_aa: CATSTSGTGGNEQYF
v_call: TRBV28; clone_size: -; d_call: -; j_call: TRBJ2-5; cdr3_nt: TGTGCCAGCAGTCCGGGGACAATCAAAGAGACCCAGTACTTC; cdr3_aa: CASSPGTIKETQYF
v_call: TRBV29-1; clone_size: -; d_call: -; j_call: TRBJ1-3; cdr3_nt: TGCAGCGTTGGTTTGTTTTTGGCCTCTGGAAACACCATATATTTT; cdr3_aa: CSVGLFLASGNTIYF
v_call: TRBV28; clone_size: -; d_call: -; j_call: TRBJ2-7; cdr3_nt: TGTGCCAGCAGGCTTCCAGGGTCTGGGTACGAGCAGTACTTC; cdr3_aa: CASRLPGSGYEQYF
v_call: TRBV6-5; clone_size: few; d_call: -; j_call: TRBJ1-2; cdr3_nt: TGTGCCAGCAGTTATGATTCGGACAGCTACTATGGCTACACCTTC; cdr3_aa: CASSYDSDSYYGYTF
v_call: TRBV3-1/TRBV3-2; clone_size: -; d_call: -; j_call: TRBJ1-2; cdr3_nt: TGTGCCAGCAGCCAAGACGGGGGTTCTGGCTACACCTTC; cdr3_aa: CASSQDGGSGYTF
v_call: TRBV7-9; clone_size: -; d_call: TRBD1; j_call: TRBJ2-2; cdr3_nt: TGTGCCAGCAGCGAGAAGACAGGGGTAACCGGGGAGCTGTTTTTT; cdr3_aa: CASSEKTGVTGELFF
v_call: TRBV5-1; clone_size: -; d_call: TRBD1; j_call: TRBJ1-1; cdr3_nt: TGCGCCAGCAGCCTCGTTGGGGACAGAGAAGCTTTCTTT; cdr3_aa: CASSLVGDREAFF
v_call: TRBV10-3; clone_size: -; d_call: TRBD1; j_call: TRBJ1-3; cdr3_nt: TGTGCCATCAGTGAGAAACAGGGGGCAGTTGGAAACACCATATATTTT; cdr3_aa: CAISEKQGAVGNTIYF
v_call: TRBV5-6; clone_size: -; d_call: TRBD1; j_call: TRBJ1-5; cdr3_nt: TGTGCCAGCAGCCCAGACAGGGGCGGTCAGCCCCAGCATTTT; cdr3_aa: CASSPDRGGQPQHF